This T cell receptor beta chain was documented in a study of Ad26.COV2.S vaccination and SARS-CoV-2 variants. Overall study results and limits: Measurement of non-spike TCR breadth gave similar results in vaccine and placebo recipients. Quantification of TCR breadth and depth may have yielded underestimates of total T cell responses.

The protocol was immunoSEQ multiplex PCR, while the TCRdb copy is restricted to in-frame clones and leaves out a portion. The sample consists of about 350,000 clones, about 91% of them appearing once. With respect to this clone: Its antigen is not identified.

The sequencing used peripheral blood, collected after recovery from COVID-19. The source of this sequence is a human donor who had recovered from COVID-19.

The CDR3 bases are TGTGCCAGCAGTTCCGGGACAGGGGTGGGAGATACGCAGTATTTT. This codes for CASSSGTGVGDTQYF. This chain connects TRBV6-2 or TRBV6-3 to TRBJ2-3; 10 nucleotides align to TRBD1. Trimming removed 4 bases from V and 5 bases from J; junction bases left unmatched: 6. Germline V gene lookup returns CDR1 MNHEY and CDR2 SVGEGT. There are 15 residues in the CDR3.